A selection of T cell receptor beta chains follows, all from one sample in a study of shared clonotypes between healthy human individuals. Produced via immunoSEQ multiplex PCR; TCRdb's table is partial and in-frame only. The repertoire includes about 340,000 clones, roughly 70% of them detected once, and roughly 10% sits in the top ten. Sequencing used memory CD4+ T cells sorted from blood. Receptors originate from a young man in good health. CDR3s include the opening cysteine and the closing phenylalanine or tryptophan. D genes are given only for firm matches. Clone size is stated in some rows and not others, as once, few, many or a class when expanded.

j_call v_call cdr3_length clone_size d_call cdr3_nt cdr3_aa
TRBJ2-5 TRBV9 16 NA NA TGTGCCAGCAGCGTAGAGGCGGGGACAAATCAAGAGACCCAGTACTTC CASSVEAGTNQETQYF
TRBJ1-1 TRBV11-1 12 NA TRBD1 TGTGCCAGCAGCTTGGGACAGTCACAAGCTTTCTTT CASSLGQSQAFF
TRBJ2-7 TRBV2 14 NA TRBD2 TGTGCCAGCAGTCCACGGACTAGCTTTGACGAGCAGTACTTC CASSPRTSFDEQYF
TRBJ1-6 TRBV11-2 13 once NA TGTGCCAGCAGCCCCGCGGTTAATTCACCCCTCCACTTT CASSPAVNSPLHF
TRBJ2-3 TRBV7-3 16 NA TRBD2 TGTGCCAGCAGCTTAGCTCTAGCGGGTAGCACAGATACGCAGTATTTT CASSLALAGSTDTQYF
TRBJ2-6 TRBV4-3 14 NA NA TGCGCCAGCAGCCAAGAATGGACAGACCAGGTTCTGACTTTC CASSQEWTDQVLTF
TRBJ2-7 TRBV28 15 NA NA TGTGCCAGCAGTTTTTGGCAGCCCGGAGCGAGGCAGCAGTACTTC CASSFWQPGARQQYF
TRBJ2-4 TRBV2 12 NA NA TGTGCCAGCAGCCTCTGGGGAAACATTCAGTACTTC CASSLWGNIQYF
TRBJ2-7 TRBV19 15 NA TRBD2 TGTGCCAGTAGTACGACTAGCGGGAGTCGTCACGAGCAGTACTTC CASSTTSGSRHEQYF
TRBJ2-5 TRBV5-1 13 NA NA TGCGCCAGCAGAAAGGGACAACGAGAGACCCAGTACTTC CASRKGQRETQYF
TRBJ2-2 TRBV4-3 15 few TRBD2 TGCGCCAGCAGCCACCAAGCGGGAGGCACCGGGGAGCTGTTTTTT CASSHQAGGTGELFF
TRBJ1-2 TRBV9 15 NA NA TGTGCCAGCAGCGCTTCTGGGCGGTCCTGGGGTGGCTACACCTTC CASSASGRSWGGYTF
TRBJ1-3 TRBV5-1 15 NA NA TGCGCCAGCAGCATCTCAGGGGCCTCTGGAAACACCATATATTTT CASSISGASGNTIYF
TRBJ1-1 TRBV19 13 NA NA TGTGCCAGTAGTATATACCAAAACACTGAAGCTTTCTTT CASSIYQNTEAFF
TRBJ1-1 TRBV4-1 16 few NA TGCGCCAGCAGCCAGGCAGTCCGGGGACGTATCACTGAAGCTTTCTTT CASSQAVRGRITEAFF
TRBJ2-4 TRBV7-2 19 NA NA TGTGCCAGCAGCTTATCGGCAGGGAGTTCGGCCTTAGCCAAAAACATTCAGTACTTC CASSLSAGSSALAKNIQYF
TRBJ2-5 TRBV23-1 16 NA NA TGCGCCAGCAGTCAACAAGAGAGGGAGCGGCAAGAGACCCAGTACTTC CASSQQERERQETQYF
TRBJ2-5 TRBV5-1 16 few TRBD1 TGCGCCAGCAGCTTGGGGGAACAGGGGCGATTGGAGACCCAGTACTTC CASSLGEQGRLETQYF